Listed below are T cell receptor beta chains from one sample, sequenced in a study of cytomegalovirus exposure and HLA in healthy donors. Clones were read by immunoSEQ multiplex PCR, and TCRdb kept only the in-frame ones, dropping some. This sample's table reports around 150,000 clones. The material sequenced was PBMCs. Receptor source: a woman aged 60-75 years in good health and CMV-seronegative. Both conserved end residues are part of each CDR3. The D gene is left open where the match is weak.

D	V	J	DNA	CDR3
.	TRBV30	TRBJ1-1	TGTGCCTGGAGTCATACACCCTCCAGACAGTCGGGAGCTGAAGCTTTCTTT	CAWSHTPSRQSGAEAFF
TRBD1	TRBV29-1	TRBJ2-4	TGCAGCGTTGAACGACAGGGGTCCATTCAGTACTTC	CSVERQGSIQYF
TRBD1	TRBV10-3	TRBJ2-1	TGTGCCATCAGCCGGGACAGGAGCTCCTACAATGAGCAGTTCTTC	CAISRDRSSYNEQFF
TRBD1	TRBV6-5	TRBJ2-7	TGTGCCAGCAGTTACGGGGGAACAGGGGAGTACGAGCAGTACTTC	CASSYGGTGEYEQYF
TRBD1	TRBV6-1	TRBJ2-1	TGTGCCAGCAGTGAACGGGGACAGGGGTGGAATGAGCAGTTCTTC	CASSERGQGWNEQFF
TRBD1	TRBV4-3	TRBJ1-1	TGCGCCAGCAGCCAAGATCGGACAGGGACGGGCACTGAAGCTTTCTTT	CASSQDRTGTGTEAFF
TRBD1	TRBV12-5	TRBJ1-2	TGTGCTAGTGGTCTACAGGGGGCTAACTATGGCTACACCTTC	CASGLQGANYGYTF
TRBD2	TRBV5-1	TRBJ2-7	TGCGCCAGCAGCTTGGTTGGTAGCGGGACGGCCTACGAGCAGTACTTC	CASSLVGSGTAYEQYF
TRBD1	TRBV7-2	TRBJ1-2	TGTGCCAGCAGCACGGGACAGGGCAACTATGGCTACACCTTC	CASSTGQGNYGYTF
.	TRBV5-1	TRBJ2-1	TGCGCCAGCAGCTTGCCCTTGGTGGACAGTGACAATGAGCAGTTCTTC	CASSLPLVDSDNEQFF
.	TRBV6-5	TRBJ2-2	TGTGCCAGCAGTCCAGACAGTAACACCGGGGAGCTGTTTTTT	CASSPDSNTGELFF
TRBD1	TRBV10-3	TRBJ1-2	TGTGCCATCAGTGAATCCCGGGACAGCTATGGCTACACCTTC	CAISESRDSYGYTF
.	TRBV7-8	TRBJ1-1	TGTGCCAGCAGCTTTGCAGGGGTGAACACTGAAGCTTTCTTT	CASSFAGVNTEAFF
TRBD2	TRBV10-3	TRBJ2-2	TGTGCCATCAGTGATCGGGGGGCCGGGGAGCTGTTTTTT	CAISDRGAGELFF
TRBD1	TRBV29-1	TRBJ2-1	TGCAGCGTTGAAGGCTACAGGGGAATCTCCAATGAGCAGTTCTTC	CSVEGYRGISNEQFF
TRBD2	TRBV27	TRBJ2-7	TGTGCCAGCAGTTTATATGGACTAGCGCCTTCCTACGAGCAGTACTTC	CASSLYGLAPSYEQYF
TRBD2	TRBV14	TRBJ2-5	TGTGCCAGCAGCCAGGAACTAGCGGGGGAGACCCAGTACTTC	CASSQELAGETQYF
.	TRBV6-5	TRBJ1-2	TGTGCCAGCAGTAACAGGGCCTATGGCTACACCTTC	CASSNRAYGYTF
TRBD1	TRBV7-9	TRBJ1-1	TGTGCCAGCAGCTCCTGGGGACAGGGGGCTGGAGCTTTCTTT	CASSSWGQGAGAFF
.	TRBV19	TRBJ2-1	TGTGCCAGTAGTATAGCGGTTAGCTCCTACAATGAGCAGTTCTTC	CASSIAVSSYNEQFF
TRBD1	TRBV6-5	TRBJ2-1	TGTGCCAGCAGCCGCCGACAGGGCTACAATGAGCAGTTCTTC	CASSRRQGYNEQFF
.	TRBV9	TRBJ2-7	TGTGCCAGCAGCGTACGTCGGGATCCCTACGAGCAGTACTTC	CASSVRRDPYEQYF
TRBD2	TRBV7-2	TRBJ2-1	TGTGCCAGCAATCGCGTTGACCTAGCGGGGAACAATGAGCAGTTCTTC	CASNRVDLAGNNEQFF
TRBD2	TRBV18	TRBJ2-3	TGTGCCAGCTCCGGGACTAGAGGACCTTACACAGATACGCAGTATTTT	CASSGTRGPYTDTQYF
TRBD2	TRBV5-4	TRBJ2-7	TGTGCCAGCAGCGACCCTAGCGGGGGGCGCCTCCCCGAGCAGTACTTC	CASSDPSGGRLPEQYF
TRBD1	TRBV6-5	TRBJ2-3	TGTGCCACCACAGGGGATGGCACAGATACGCAGTATTTT	CATTGDGTDTQYF
.	TRBV5-6	TRBJ2-7	TGTGCCAGTCGCCAAGCCGGGACCTACGAGCAGTACTTC	CASRQAGTYEQYF
TRBD1	TRBV4-1	TRBJ1-4	TGCGCCAGCAGCCGGGGGGGTCAGGGGGCGACTAATGAAAAACTGTTTTTT	CASSRGGQGATNEKLFF
TRBD1	TRBV5-1	TRBJ1-4	TGCGCCAGCAGCAGGGCCCGGGACAGCAAAAATGAAAAACTGTTTTTT	CASSRARDSKNEKLFF
.	TRBV7-9	TRBJ2-5	TGTGCCAGCAGCACGCGGACGGGGAAAGAGACCCAGTACTTC	CASSTRTGKETQYF
.	TRBV11-3	TRBJ2-3	TGTGCCAGCAGCTTAGGGGGGGGCACAGATACGCAGTATTTT	CASSLGGGTDTQYF
TRBD1	TRBV4-1	TRBJ1-1	TGCGCCAGCAGCCAGACCGGGACAGGGAACACTGAAGCTTTCTTT	CASSQTGTGNTEAFF
.	TRBV5-1	TRBJ1-1	TGCGCCAGCAGCTTGTCCCCGTACAGGGCGGTGAACACTGAAGCTTTCTTT	CASSLSPYRAVNTEAFF
.	TRBV15	TRBJ1-4	TGTGCCACCAGCAGAGCTATCTATGCAACTAATGAAAAACTGTTTTTT	CATSRAIYATNEKLFF
.	TRBV2	TRBJ2-5	TGTGCCAGCAGTGATATAGGAGGGACAGCCCAGTACTTC	CASSDIGGTAQYF
TRBD2	TRBV5-1	TRBJ2-7	TGCGCCAGCAGCTCCCGACTAGCGAGCTACGAGCAGTACTTC	CASSSRLASYEQYF
TRBD2	TRBV10-3	TRBJ2-1	TGTGCCATCAGTGGGAGCGGGAGGGGGAATGAGCAGTTCTTC	CAISGSGRGNEQFF
.	TRBV4-2	TRBJ2-7	TGTGCCAGCAGCCAAGATACGGGTTTCGACTACGAGCAGTACTTC	CASSQDTGFDYEQYF
.	TRBV19	TRBJ1-5	TGTGCCAGTAGTATCCCCGGCCAGGGGAAATATAGCAATCAGCCCCAGCATTTT	CASSIPGQGKYSNQPQHF
.	TRBV6-1	TRBJ1-2	TGTGCCAGCAGTGAGATGGGGGGGATCTATGGCTACACCTTC	CASSEMGGIYGYTF